This T cell receptor (beta chain) was retrieved from a study of response to subunit inactivated influenza vaccine. Findings and limits, study-wide: The authors suggested that few new T cells are recruited per seasonal influenza vaccination.

From germline, CDR1 is SGHVS and CDR2 FNYEAQ. The CDR3 length is 15 residues. V was clipped by 4 bases and J by 3 bases; unmatched bases: 2. Each CDR3 protein is one row after TCRdb ran MiXCR on the RT-PCR reads. The repertoire holds a few hundred thousand distinct CDR3 sequences, with 20% to 25% as singletons. Comment on this clonotype: Its antigen is undetermined.

The sample here was PBMCs from blood, taken about 20 months after vaccination. This clonotype was obtained from a man between 45 and 75 years old who received an inactivated influenza vaccine. This chain connects TRBV7-6 to TRBJ2-3, with 12 positions matching TRBD1. The CDR3 DNA sequence: TGTGCCAGCAGCTGGGACAGGGGGCAAACAGATACGCAGTATTTT. This codes for CASSWDRGQTDTQYF. The full variable domain, completed using reference TRBV7-6 and TRBJ2-3, is GAGVSQSPRYKVTKRGQDVALRCDPISGHVSLYWYRQALGQGPEFLTYFNYEAQQDKSGLPNDRFSAERPEGSISTLTIQRTEQRDSAMYRCASSWDRGQTDTQYFGPGTRLTVL.